This TCR beta chain is drawn from a study of T cell responses to AZD1222 COVID-19 vaccine (dated by TCRdb to about 2021). About the study as a whole: AZD1222 recipients with second doses at about 4 weeks or about 12 weeks were pooled, because spike-specific TCR depth and breadth did not differ between schedules. TCR sequencing covered more than 230 trial participants: around 210 given two doses of AZD1222 and 26 given two doses of MenACWY control vaccine. Enrollment into the trials was organized by age into subgroups of 18-55, 56-69 and 70-plus years, and those subgroups contained roughly 140, 27 and 60 TCR-sequenced participants, respectively.

What the research found in general, with its limitations: In the small 56-69-year group, the increase in depth fell short of significance, most likely because of low power. Spike-specific TCR breadth and depth rose significantly after two AZD1222 doses compared with day 0 and with MenACWY recipients. Vaccine-associated CD4 TCRs spanned the whole spike protein, with dominant responses in regions 160-218 and 743-854. Participants were mostly white British, with more females than males. The authors suggested clonal diversity may have been underestimated. Conclusions about previously exposed vaccinees are limited because only five to seven AZD1222 recipients were SARS-CoV-2 seropositive at baseline. No day 14 peak-response samples were available, so repertoires were characterized only after the peak T cell response. Reportedly, almost half of the unique spike-specific TCRs recognized epitopes lying outside the regions that are mutated in the B.1.351 and B.1.1.7 variants.

To note about this clone: The target of this receptor is not known. No per-base quality is available; no much larger clone lies one base away.

The time point label corresponds to: baseline before first vaccination. Samples from vaccinated people were obtained from the UK trials COV001 and COV002, which included a single-blind randomized controlled phase 2/3 trial of AZD1222 (ChAdOx1 nCoV-19) in healthy adults. For TCRbeta chain sequencing, PBMC samples were collected from trial participants at day 0 and at day 28 after the second dose. From its cysteine to its phenylalanine, the CDR3 spans 13 amino acids. CDR3 DNA is the only sequence kept; it has 39 bases, read in frame from the first base. The CDR3 regions of human TCRbeta chains were subjected to immunosequencing. The paper's processing steps were these. TCRs in the repertoires were compared against a reference library of SARS-CoV-2-specific TCRs that had been generated with the MIRA antigen-specificity platform. Breadth was defined as the fraction of unique TCRs that were SARS-CoV-2-associated. Depth was defined as the fraction of total T cells that were SARS-CoV-2-associated. Using the MIRA data, every spike-specific TCR was mapped to the spike region that the TCR reacted to and assigned to either a CD4 or a CD8 class. Log10-transformed breadth and depth values were compared by one-way ANOVA with Sidak's multiple comparisons tests. TCRdb obtained this table from immuneACCESS and retained in-frame rearrangements with V and J assigned. These tables miss some clones; where compared with another copy, unresolved V genes account for less than half of the shortfall, and the remainder is unexplained. The V and J calls and clone size were taken over from that table, and D and trimming were inferred from the DNA. The sample table shows under 110,000 clones, and about 90% are seen once. The ten top clones hold 15% to 20% of the sample.

The specimen was peripheral blood, collected on day 0 of AZD1222 vaccination. The receptor's source is an adult in good health. The chain employs TRBV1 and TRBJ2-2. TRBV1 corresponds to a pseudogene. The DNA sequence is given as TGCACCAGCAGCCAGGACAACACCGGGGAGCTGTTTTTT. It is translated as CTSSQDNTGELFF.